The TCR beta chain under discussion was sequenced for a study of Graves' ophthalmopathy and Graves' hyperthyroidism. There are many counts of this clonotype. Investigators amplified TCR beta CDR3 regions from RNA transcripts. RT-PCR with HTBI primers came first, then second-round multiplex PCR. TCRdb re-called the multiplex PCR reads with MiXCR, one entry per CDR3 protein. The sample has about 400,000 distinct CDR3 sequences, about 18% seen once. V was shortened by 1 base and J by 9 bases, with 10 bases between the two germline ends. The CDR3 loop spans 13 amino acids. In germline, CDR1 is MNHEY, CDR2 SMNVEV (reference sequence).

The J gene is TRBJ1-5, the V gene TRBV27, with D uncertain. The receptor comes from a woman between 18 and 30 years old with Graves' ophthalmopathy. The sequenced material came from peripheral blood. The CDR3 nucleotides read TGTGCCAGCAGTTTATGGGTGATCGCGCCCCAGCATTTT. The encoded protein is CASSLWVIAPQHF.